This TCR beta chain was identified in a study of blood T cell repertoires in COVID-19. Trimming took 3 bases from V and 3 from J, leaving 11 bases between them. The germline gives CDR1 DFQATT, CDR2 SNEGSKA (reference sequence). There are 13 residues in the CDR3. Everyone who took part was roughly 18 to 89 years old, and they came from roughly 25 US areas. Recovered participants had two consecutive negative NP/OP PCR tests, healthcare professional clearance, or symptom resolution. Sequenced by immunoSEQ multiplex PCR; TCRdb stores in-frame clones only, minus some. Among hundreds of thousands of clones listed, about 83% were seen once.

The sequence came from a woman between 40 and 55 years old who had recovered from COVID-19. The chain joins TRBV20-1 to TRBJ1-1; no clear D. The specimen sequenced was PBMCs or T cells enriched from blood (not recorded which). CDR3 in amino acids: CSASLGPHTEAFF. Written as DNA, the CDR3 is TGCAGTGCTAGTCTGGGCCCGCACACTGAAGCTTTCTTT.